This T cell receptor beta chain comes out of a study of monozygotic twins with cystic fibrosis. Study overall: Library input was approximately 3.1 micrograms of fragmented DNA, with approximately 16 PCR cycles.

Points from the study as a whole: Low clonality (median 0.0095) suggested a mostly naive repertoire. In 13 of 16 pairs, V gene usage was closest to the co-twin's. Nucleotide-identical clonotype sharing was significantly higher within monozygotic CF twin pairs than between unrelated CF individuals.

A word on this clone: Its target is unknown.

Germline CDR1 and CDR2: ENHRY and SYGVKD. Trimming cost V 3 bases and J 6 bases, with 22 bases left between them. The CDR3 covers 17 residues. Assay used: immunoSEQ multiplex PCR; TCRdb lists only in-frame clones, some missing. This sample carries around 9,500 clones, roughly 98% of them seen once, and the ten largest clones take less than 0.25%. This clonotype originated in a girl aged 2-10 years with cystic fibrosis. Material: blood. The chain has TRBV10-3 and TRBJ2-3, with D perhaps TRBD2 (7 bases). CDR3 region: CAISDLPGGGGGDTQYF. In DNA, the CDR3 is TGTGCCATCAGTGACCTCCCGGGGGGTGGGGGCGGCGATACGCAGTATTTT.